Below, 16 T cell receptor beta chains from the same sample are listed, as sequenced in a study of blood T cell repertoires in COVID-19. Here immunoSEQ multiplex PCR was the method, and the copy in TCRdb shows in-frame clones only, minus some. The sample lists roughly 130,000 clones; roughly 90% were seen once. The specimen was PBMCs or T cells enriched from blood (not recorded which). These receptor sequences come from a woman in her forties or fifties who had recovered from COVID-19.

V gene TRBV5-6 combines with J gene TRBJ1-2; 8 nucleotides line up with TRBD1. The germline V gene encodes CDR1 SGHDT and CDR2 YYEEEE. This CDR3 has 14 amino acids. V dropped 5 bases and J dropped 3; count of bases not matched to a gene: 6. CDR3 in DNA: TGTGCCAGCAGGGTAACAGGGGGGGACTATGGCTACACCTTC. Translating gives CASRVTGGDYGYTF.

The chain couples TRBV7-6 to TRBJ1-1; the D gene is possibly TRBD1 (5 bases). The CDR3 is 15 amino acids. Germline assignment: CDR1 SGHVS and CDR2 FNYEAQ. Trimming shortened V by 2 bases and J by 1 base, and 11 bases separated the two germline ends. The CDR3 here is CASSLLGGGNTEAFF. For the CDR3, the DNA is TGTGCCAGCAGCTTACTTGGGGGGGGGAACACTGAAGCTTTCTTT.

This clone was counted once. The V and J genes are TRBV7-3 and TRBJ2-1, with 8 bases matching TRBD2. Germline-derived CDR1 and CDR2 are SGHTA and FQGTGA. Unmatched junction bases numbered 13, after V lost 5 bases and J lost 10 bases. The CDR3 spans 15 residues. The CDR3 region is CASSLSGGVFREQFF. The CDR3 coding sequence is TGTGCCAGCAGCCTGAGCGGGGGAGTCTTTAGGGAGCAGTTCTTC.

The rearrangement links TRBV7-9 to TRBJ1-6; the match to TRBD1 covers 11 bases. With V trimmed by 1 base and J by 11 bases, 4 bases remained unmatched. Germline V gene data show CDR1 as SEHNR and CDR2 as FQNEAQ (reference sequence). This CDR3 spans 15 amino acids. CDR3 loop: CASSLGGTGGTPLHF. The CDR3 bases are TGTGCCAGCAGCTTAGGGGGGACAGGGGGTACACCCCTCCACTTT.

The CDR3 reads CASSVAGVVNTEAFF. DNA of the CDR3: TGTGCCAGCAGCGTAGCGGGTGTCGTGAACACTGAAGCTTTCTTT. V and J are TRBV9 and TRBJ1-1; D remains ambiguous. Trimming stripped 0 bases from V and 0 bases from J, with 9 bases between. This CDR3 is 15 amino acids long. The V gene's germline CDR1 is SGDLS and CDR2 YYNGEE.

This chain uses TRBV7-9 with TRBJ1-5, with a weak D call TRBD1 (6 bases). This CDR3 spans 15 amino acids. CDR1 SEHNR and CDR2 FQNEAQ come from the germline V gene (reference sequence). V was trimmed by 4 bases and J by 4 bases, leaving 14 bases between them. The CDR3 protein is CASSSGDTRNQPQHF. CDR3 in DNA: TGTGCCAGCAGCTCCGGGGACACACGTAATCAGCCCCAGCATTTT.

This clone was observed a single time. V gene TRBV2 combines with J gene TRBJ2-7; D gene ambiguous. This CDR3 contains 13 residues. Deletions cut 4 bases from V and 7 bases from J, with 14 bases between. Germline V lookup: CDR1 SNHLY, CDR2 FYNNEI. CDR3 sequence: CASSGTAYGEQYF. In nucleotides, the CDR3 is TGTGCCAGCAGTGGCACGGCATACGGGGAGCAGTACTTC.

V gene TRBV6-1 combines with J gene TRBJ1-5; 7 bases match TRBD1. There are 14 residues in the CDR3. The V gene end was trimmed by 2 bases and the J gene end by 4 bases; junction bases not matched to a gene: 2. The germline gives CDR1 MNHNS, CDR2 SASEGT. The CDR3 reads CASSEPGQNQPQHF. CDR3 DNA sequence: TGTGCCAGCAGTGAACCGGGACAGAATCAGCCCCAGCATTTT.

J is TRBJ2-2 and V is TRBV5-1; 8 bases align to TRBD2. The germline CDR1 and CDR2 sequences are SGHRS and YFSETQ. The CDR3 covers 16 residues. Trimming cost V 3 bases and J 1 base; bases outside gene matches: 5. Here the CDR3 reads CASSWRTSQNTGELFF. CDR3 DNA sequence: TGCGCCAGCAGCTGGCGGACTAGCCAGAACACCGGGGAGCTGTTTTTT.

The CDR3 protein is CASRDWGYEQYF. The CDR3 DNA reads TGTGCCAGCCGGGACTGGGGCTACGAGCAGTACTTC. This chain links TRBV2 with TRBJ2-7, with D tentatively TRBD2 (6 bases). The CDR3 sequence is 12 residues long. In germline, CDR1 is SNHLY, CDR2 FYNNEI. The V end lost 8 bases, the J end lost 3 bases, and 11 bases lay between the germline ends.

CDR3 nucleotide sequence: TGTGCCAGCAGCCAAGCCCGGCAGGGCGCCTACGAGCAGTACTTC. This codes for CASSQARQGAYEQYF. The chain carries TRBV3-1 (or the pseudogene TRBV3-2) and TRBJ2-7; TRBD1 might be the D (5 bases). Germline V gene sequence: CDR1 LGHDT, CDR2 YNNKEL (reference sequence). V dropped 1 base and J dropped 2 bases, with 12 bases sitting between them. CDR3 length equals 15 residues.

This chain connects TRBV9 to TRBJ2-3; possibly TRBD2 for D (5 bases). Germline V gene sequence: CDR1 SGDLS, CDR2 YYNGEE. The CDR3 is 17 residues long. The germline V and J ends were trimmed by 4 bases and 0 bases, with 18 bases remaining between them. In nucleotides, the CDR3 is TGTGCCAGCAGCTTCACAAGGAGGCACAGTAGCACAGATACGCAGTATTTT. Protein: CASSFTRRHSSTDTQYF. The full variable domain, rest sourced from reference TRBV9 and TRBJ2-3, is DSGVTQTPKHLITATGQRVTLRCSPRSGDLSVYWYQQSLDQGLQFLIQYYNGEERAKGNILERFSAQQFPDLHSELNLSSLELGDSALYFCASSFTRRHSSTDTQYFGPGTRLTVL.

The chain couples TRBV4-1 to TRBJ2-4, with D perhaps TRBD1 (5 bases). The CDR3 is 17 residues long. The V end lost 2 bases, the J end lost 0 bases, and 14 bases lay between the germline ends. Germline V lookup: CDR1 MGHRA, CDR2 YSYEKL. In DNA, the CDR3 is TGCGCCAGCAGCCAACCCACAGGTGAATTAGCCAAAAACATTCAGTACTTC. This translates into CASSQPTGELAKNIQYF.

The rearrangement uses TRBV9 and TRBJ1-2; no clear D. V lost 1 base and J lost 6, with 16 bases in between. The germline CDR1 and CDR2 sequences are SGDLS and YYNGEE. This CDR3 has 15 residues. The CDR3 region has the DNA TGTGCCAGCAGCGTAAGCGCCATGGCCGGAAATGGCTACACCTTC. This codes for CASSVSAMAGNGYTF.

The chain carries TRBV21-1 and TRBJ1-4; TRBD1, as called in the table, went unchecked against the DNA. TRBV21-1 counts as a pseudogene. The CDR3 extends over 13 amino acids. CDR3 in amino acids: CASTGATNEKLFF. Written as DNA, the CDR3 is TGTGCCAGCACAGGGGCAACTAATGAAAAACTGTTTTTT.

V gene TRBV4-3 combines with J gene TRBJ1-2; weak D call: TRBD1 (6 bases). The CDR3 has 14 residues. Germline lookup yields CDR1 LGHNA and CDR2 YSLEER. V was pared by 1 base and J by 3 bases, with 9 bases between. This CDR3 reads CASSQADRYYGYTF. As DNA, the CDR3 is TGCGCCAGCAGCCAAGCCGACAGGTACTATGGCTACACCTTC.